What follows are 28 T cell receptor beta chains derived from one specimen sequenced in a study of cytomegalovirus exposure and HLA in healthy donors. The PCR made use of 60 Vbeta and 13 Jbeta primers. Data came from immunoSEQ multiplex PCR; TCRdb stores just in-frame clones and leaves some out. The data show about 130,000 clones, more than 75% seen once. Input material: PBMCs. All receptors come from a woman aged 55-69 years in good health and CMV-seropositive.

DNA of the CDR3: TGTGCCTGGAGTACCACAGGACTAGCGGGGGGGCCTACCGGGGAGCTGTTTTTT. Translating it yields CAWSTTGLAGGPTGELFF. V is TRBV30 and J is TRBJ2-2, with 15 bases identical to TRBD2. With 2 bases clipped from V and 5 bases from J, the junction kept 9 bases outside the gene matches. The CDR3 consists of 18 residues. Germline V lookup: CDR1 GTSNPN, CDR2 SVGIG (reference sequence).

The chain employs TRBV5-1 and TRBJ1-5, with TRBD1 matching over 8 bases. V was pared by 4 bases and J by 2 bases, with 5 bases of the junction left unmatched. The CDR3 spans 15 residues. The V gene's germline CDR1 is SGHRS and CDR2 YFSETQ. CDR3 residues: CASSLAGQGNQPQHF. CDR3 nucleotides: TGCGCCAGCAGCCTAGCGGGACAGGGCAATCAGCCCCAGCATTTT.

The chain couples TRBV28 to TRBJ2-2; TRBD1 aligns across 8 bases. CDR1 and CDR2 (germline): MDHEN, SYDVKM. Germline trimming cut 5 bases from V and 3 bases from J; bases unmatched to any gene: 5. CDR3 length: 15 residues. CDR3 sequence: CASSHRGSYTGELFF. As DNA, the CDR3 is TGTGCCAGCAGTCACAGGGGGAGCTACACCGGGGAGCTGTTTTTT.

V and J are TRBV6-1 and TRBJ2-6, with D perhaps matching TRBD2 (6 bases). The CDR3 sequence is 15 residues long. V lost 1 base and J 4 bases, leaving 8 bases between the germline ends. Germline CDR1 and CDR2: MNHNS and SASEGT. CDR3 nucleotides: TGTGCCAGCAGTGAAGGGACTACCGGGGCCAACGTCCTGACTTTC. Protein product: CASSEGTTGANVLTF.

This chain uses TRBV4-3 with TRBJ1-1, with TRBD1 matching over 8 bases. J gave up 3 bases and V 4 bases, and 7 bases lay outside the gene matches. Germline CDR1 and CDR2: LGHNA and YSLEER. The length of the CDR3 is 15 residues. The CDR3, as DNA: TGCGCCAGCAGCCGTTTGACAGGGGATGACACTGAAGCTTTCTTT. Translated, it gives CASSRLTGDDTEAFF.

The rearrangement links TRBV6-1 to TRBJ1-4; D possibly corresponds to TRBD1 (5 bases). Germline V gives CDR1 MNHNS, CDR2 SASEGT. The CDR3 covers 15 residues. Deletions cut 8 bases from V and 7 bases from J, with 20 bases between. DNA for the CDR3: TGTGCCAGCGTGAAAGGTGCAGGAGGGGTTGAAAAACTGTTTTTT. It codes for CASVKGAGGVEKLFF.

This chain joins TRBV7-2 and TRBJ2-5; D perhaps matches TRBD1 (5 bases). V was cut by 1 base and J by 2 bases, with 14 bases left in between. There are 16 residues in the CDR3. Germline assignment: CDR1 SGHTA and CDR2 FQGNSA. For the CDR3, the DNA is TGTGCCAGCAGCTTAGTTGGGGTAGGGGTACAAGAGACCCAGTACTTC. It specifies CASSLVGVGVQETQYF.

The chain is built from TRBV7-2 and TRBJ2-7; 9 nucleotides match TRBD2. The ends lost 4 bases at V and 8 bases at J; junction bases unmatched: 12. CDR3 length equals 15 residues. From germline, CDR1 is SGHTA and CDR2 FQGNSA. The CDR3 DNA is TGTGCCAGCAGCTCCCAGACTAGCGGCTCTACGCAGCAGTACTTC. This gives the protein CASSSQTSGSTQQYF.

This rearrangement joins TRBV7-3 to TRBJ2-2; 8 bases fit TRBD1. V dropped 3 bases and J dropped 1; count of bases not matched to a gene: 4. This CDR3 contains 16 residues. Germline V gene lookup returns CDR1 SGHTA and CDR2 FQGTGA. This chain's CDR3 is CASSFSGQENTGELFF. DNA of the CDR3: TGTGCCAGCAGCTTTTCGGGACAGGAGAACACCGGGGAGCTGTTTTTT.

This clone showed up just once. The rearrangement joins TRBV27 to TRBJ2-7; 9 bases match TRBD2. Germline CDR1 is MNHEY and CDR2 is SMNVEV (reference sequence). The V and J ends lost 4 bases and 7 bases, in that order; junction bases with no gene match: 8. The CDR3 covers 14 residues. The CDR3 region has the DNA TGTGCCAGCAGTTATAGCGGGAGCTCAGGGGAGCAGTACTTC. This translates into CASSYSGSSGEQYF.

The chain combines TRBV29-1 with TRBJ2-5, with 12 bases aligning to TRBD2. Germline loops: CDR1 SQVTM, CDR2 ANQGSEA. This CDR3 region has 15 residues. The V segment lost 4 bases and the J segment 2 bases; nucleotides outside the gene matches: 5. The CDR3 protein is CSVVGLAGLQETQYF. Here the CDR3 DNA reads TGCAGCGTTGTAGGACTAGCGGGGTTACAAGAGACCCAGTACTTC.

This chain joins TRBV5-1 and TRBJ1-1; weak D call: TRBD1 (6 bases). Germline V gene sequence: CDR1 SGHRS, CDR2 YFSETQ. This CDR3 contains 14 residues. The ends were cut back, 0 bases at V and 9 bases at J, with 15 bases in the middle. The CDR3 bases are TGCGCCAGCAGCTTGGATGCCAGGGGTTCTAAAGCTTTCTTT. It specifies CASSLDARGSKAFF.

V is TRBV19 and J is TRBJ1-5; possible D gene TRBD1, 6 bases. Per germline, CDR1 LNHDA and CDR2 SQIVND (reference sequence). CDR3 length: 16 residues. Trimming stripped 10 bases from V and 4 bases from J, with 23 bases between. CDR3 DNA: TGTGCCACCACAGCACAGGGAATGGGAGTGAATCAGCCCCAGCATTTT. Translated: CATTAQGMGVNQPQHF. Supplemented by reference TRBV19 and TRBJ1-5, the full variable domain reads DGGITQSPKYLFRKEGQNVTLSCEQNLNHDAMYWYRQDPGQGLRLIYYSQIVNDFQKGDIAEGYSVSREKKESFPLTVTSAQKNPTAFYLCATTAQGMGVNQPQHFGDGTRLSIL.

J is TRBJ2-7 and V is TRBV5-1; D might be TRBD1 (6 bases). This CDR3 region has 14 residues. Germline CDR1 reads SGHRS; CDR2 reads YFSETQ. V was clipped by 0 bases and J by 5 bases, with 12 bases between them. In DNA, the CDR3 is TGCGCCAGCAGCTTGGAACGGACAGTCGACGAGCAGTACTTC. It translates to CASSLERTVDEQYF. The full variable domain, with the rest looked up from reference TRBV5-1 and TRBJ2-7, is KAGVTQTPRYLIKTRGQQVTLSCSPISGHRSVSWYQQTPGQGLQFLFEYFSETQRNKGNFPGRFSGRQFSNSRSEMNVSTLELGDSALYLCASSLERTVDEQYFGPGTRLTVT.

V is TRBV29-1 and J is TRBJ2-3, with 8 bases identical to TRBD1. There are 14 residues in the CDR3. V dropped 6 bases and J dropped 4; count of bases not matched to a gene: 9. Germline CDR1 reads SQVTM; CDR2 reads ANQGSEA. The CDR3 DNA sequence: TGCAGCGTCCTCCGACAGGGGCGTGCAGATACGCAGTATTTT. Amino acid sequence: CSVLRQGRADTQYF.

This clone was detected a few times. The chain combines TRBV9 with TRBJ2-2, with a tentative D call TRBD2 (7 bases). Trimming cost V 4 bases and J 6 bases, with 19 bases left between them. Germline CDR1 and CDR2: SGDLS and YYNGEE. The CDR3 has 16 residues. The CDR3 region is CASSPRGAAGSGELFF. DNA of the CDR3: TGTGCCAGCAGCCCCCGGGGGGCCGCGGGGTCCGGGGAGCTGTTTTTT.

This clone was seen a few times. The chain carries TRBV7-9 and TRBJ1-3; D unclear. Deletions cut 2 bases from V and 0 bases from J, with 8 bases between. CDR1 and CDR2 from the germline V gene are SEHNR and FQNEAQ (reference sequence). The length of the CDR3 is 15 residues. CDR3 in amino acids: CASSLSLLSGNTIYF. In DNA, the CDR3 is TGTGCCAGCAGCTTAAGCCTCCTCTCTGGAAACACCATATATTTT.

This clone was recorded a few times. This chain joins TRBV19 and TRBJ1-1; D is unresolved. The CDR3 runs 14 residues. Germline assignment: CDR1 LNHDA and CDR2 SQIVND (reference sequence). V shed 4 bases and J shed 4 bases, with 13 bases lying between them. CDR3 in DNA: TGTGCCAGTAGTAGAAACAGCCCTCCCACTGAAGCTTTCTTT. Protein product: CASSRNSPPTEAFF.

CDR3 DNA: TGCGCCAGCAGCCCGAGGGTGACGGACAATTCACCCCTCCACTTT. This encodes CASSPRVTDNSPLHF. The chain combines TRBV5-1 with TRBJ1-6; D remains unclear. From germline, CDR1 is SGHRS and CDR2 YFSETQ. Trimming cost V 4 bases and J 7 bases, with 15 bases left between them. CDR3 length: 15 amino acids.

V and J are TRBV9 and TRBJ2-7, with D tentatively TRBD2 (6 bases). Germline V gene lookup returns CDR1 SGDLS and CDR2 YYNGEE. Trimming removed 3 bases at V and 5 bases at J, with 21 bases between. CDR3 length equals 16 residues. CDR3 loop: CASSARGGGDWDEQYF. CDR3 DNA: TGTGCCAGCAGCGCCCGAGGAGGCGGGGACTGGGACGAGCAGTACTTC.

V usage is TRBV29-1 and J usage is TRBJ2-3, with 7 nucleotides matching TRBD2. The junction had 14 bases not matched to a gene; V was cut back by 7 bases and J by 7 bases. The germline CDR1 and CDR2 sequences are SQVTM and ANQGSEA. The length of the CDR3 is 14 residues. CDR3 coding DNA: TGCAGCGCCAACCCCAGCGGGGTCCTCCATACGCAGTATTTT. This sequence encodes CSANPSGVLHTQYF.

The chain uses TRBV7-9 and TRBJ2-2, with unresolved D. Trimming shortened V by 5 bases and J by 1 base, and 8 bases separated the two germline ends. This CDR3 has 14 amino acids. The germline V gene encodes CDR1 SEHNR and CDR2 FQNEAQ (reference sequence). The CDR3 DNA reads TGTGCCAGCAGCCAGCGATTGAACACCGGGGAGCTGTTTTTT. Amino acids: CASSQRLNTGELFF.

This clone was observed once. The chain couples TRBV2 to TRBJ1-1; maybe TRBD1 (5 bases). The V gene lost 4 bases and the J gene lost 8 bases, with 14 bases spanning the gap. Per germline, CDR1 SNHLY and CDR2 FYNNEI. The CDR3 is made up of 13 amino acids. DNA of the CDR3: TGTGCCAGCAGTGGCCTCACAGGAACAGAAGCTTTCTTT. This codes for CASSGLTGTEAFF.

There are a few counts of this clone. The gene calls are TRBV9 and TRBJ1-3; D may be TRBD1 (6 bases). Per germline, CDR1 SGDLS and CDR2 YYNGEE. Trimming removed 0 bases from V and 0 bases from J, with 16 bases in between. The CDR3 sequence is 18 residues long. The CDR3 DNA sequence: TGTGCCAGCAGCGTAGGAGGAACAGGGCCGCTCTCTGGAAACACCATATATTTT. It translates to CASSVGGTGPLSGNTIYF.

In this sample, this clone turned up a few times. The V call is TRBV10-3, the J call TRBJ2-3; D is possibly TRBD1 (6 bases). CDR3 length equals 19 residues. Trimming removed 0 bases at V and 4 bases at J, with 23 bases between. Per the germline V gene, CDR1 is ENHRY and CDR2 is SYGVKD. In nucleotides, the CDR3 is TGTGCCATCAGTGAGTCGACCAGGGGCGAGCTAGCAGGCCCAGATACGCAGTATTTT. Its translation: CAISESTRGELAGPDTQYF.

J is TRBJ2-7 and V is TRBV6-5; 8 nucleotides line up with TRBD1. The germline V gene encodes CDR1 MNHEY and CDR2 SVGAGI. Unmatched junction bases numbered 2, after V lost 4 bases and J lost 0 bases. This CDR3 spans 14 amino acids. CDR3 sequence reads: CASSSGTGSYEQYF. CDR3 coding DNA: TGTGCCAGCAGTTCCGGGACAGGCTCCTACGAGCAGTACTTC.

The chain couples TRBV7-9 to TRBJ2-6, with 12 bases fitting TRBD1. Germline V gene lookup returns CDR1 SEHNR and CDR2 FQNEAQ (reference sequence). The CDR3 is made up of 18 amino acids. After removal of 1 base from V and 2 bases from J, the junction contained 3 bases not matched to a gene. The CDR3 DNA follows: TGTGCCAGCAGCTTAGTGGGGGACAGGGGGCCTGGGGCCAACGTCCTGACTTTC. Protein sequence: CASSLVGDRGPGANVLTF.

This chain links TRBV30 with TRBJ2-7; 8 positions match TRBD1. This CDR3 contains 14 residues. The V and J ends lost 2 bases and 1 base, in that order; junction bases with no gene match: 4. Germline V CDR1 and CDR2: GTSNPN, SVGIG (reference sequence). The CDR3 sequence is CAWSPRTGSYEQYF. The CDR3 region has the DNA TGTGCCTGGAGTCCCAGGACAGGGTCCTACGAGCAGTACTTC. Drawing the rest from reference TRBV30 and TRBJ2-7, the complete variable domain is SQTIHQWPATLVQPVGSPLSLECTVEGTSNPNLYWYRQAAGRGLQLLFYSVGIGQISSEVPQNLSASRPQDRQFILSSKKLLLSDSGFYLCAWSPRTGSYEQYFGPGTRLTVT.